Sequencing of this T cell receptor (beta chain) was carried out in a study of shared clonotypes between healthy human individuals. Study background: Samples came from two female and three male donors aged 18 to 49.

General observations from the study: The sharing of approximately 4.6% of naive CD4 clonotypes was seen across a handful of donors.

TCRdb's table, derived via immunoSEQ multiplex PCR, lists solely in-frame clones and lacks some. The data contain a few million clones, 93% of them singletons. CDR1 SGHRS and CDR2 YFSETQ come from the germline V gene. The junction had 9 bases not matched to a gene; V was cut back by 6 bases and J by 1 base. This CDR3 contains 17 residues. Notes on this clone: Its cognate antigen is unknown.

Specimen: naive CD4+ T cells from PBMCs. Subset defined: CD45RA+ positively selected. The V gene is TRBV5-1, the J gene TRBJ2-6, with TRBD1 identical over 8 bases. The sequence was collected from a man aged 18-30 years in good health. Some clones in this sample may be carry-over from other donors' samples. The CDR3 DNA reads as TGCGCCAGCAACCCCGGGACAGGTAATTCTGGGGCCAACGTCCTGACTTTC. Translated: CASNPGTGNSGANVLTF. The full variable domain, with the rest looked up from reference TRBV5-1 and TRBJ2-6, is KAGVTQTPRYLIKTRGQQVTLSCSPISGHRSVSWYQQTPGQGLQFLFEYFSETQRNKGNFPGRFSGRQFSNSRSEMNVSTLELGDSALYLCASNPGTGNSGANVLTFGAGSRLTVL.